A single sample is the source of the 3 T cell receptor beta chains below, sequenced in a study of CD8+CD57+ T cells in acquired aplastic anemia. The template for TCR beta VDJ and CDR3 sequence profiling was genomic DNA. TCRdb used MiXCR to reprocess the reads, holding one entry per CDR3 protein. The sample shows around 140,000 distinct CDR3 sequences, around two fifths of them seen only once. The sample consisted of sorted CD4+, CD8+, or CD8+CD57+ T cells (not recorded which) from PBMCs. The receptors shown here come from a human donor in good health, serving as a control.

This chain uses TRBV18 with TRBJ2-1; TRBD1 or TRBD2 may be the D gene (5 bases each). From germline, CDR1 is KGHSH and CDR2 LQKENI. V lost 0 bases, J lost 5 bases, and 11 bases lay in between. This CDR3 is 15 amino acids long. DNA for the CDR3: TGTGCCAGCTCACCACCCGGGACGGTTAACAATGAGCAGTTCTTC. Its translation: CASSPPGTVNNEQFF.

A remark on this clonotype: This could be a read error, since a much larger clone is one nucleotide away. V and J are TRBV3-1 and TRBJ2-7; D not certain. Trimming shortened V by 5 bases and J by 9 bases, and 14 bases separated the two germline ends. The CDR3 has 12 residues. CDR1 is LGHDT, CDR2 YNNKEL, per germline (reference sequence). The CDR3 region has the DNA TGTGCCAGCAGCTACATTGGGAACGGGCAGTACTTC. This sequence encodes CASSYIGNGQYF.

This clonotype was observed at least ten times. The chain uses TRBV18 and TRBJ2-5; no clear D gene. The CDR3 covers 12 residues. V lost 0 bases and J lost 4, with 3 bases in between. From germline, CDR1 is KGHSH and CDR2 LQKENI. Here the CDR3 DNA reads TGTGCCAGCTCACCACCCGGAGAGACCCAGTACTTC. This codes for CASSPPGETQYF.